This TCR beta chain was identified during a study of T-cell reconstitution after alpha-beta-depleted transplantation in children. Findings and limits, study-wide: Several hundred rapidly expanded clones from non-depleted graft cells reportedly supplied alpha-beta T cells about two months post-transplant.

This sample's TCRbeta library carried unique molecular identifier barcodes. TCRdb called the PCR reads again in MiXCR, with one record for every CDR3 protein. The profile shows about 300,000 distinct CDR3 sequences, around a tenth of them singletons. Germline V CDR1 and CDR2: SQVTM, ANQGSEA. The CDR3 sequence is 12 residues long. V lost 1 base to trimming and J lost 3 bases, with 5 bases between them. In its sample, this clonotype was seen a few times. Its antigen is still unknown. J is TRBJ2-3 and V is TRBV29-1; D might be TRBD2 (5 bases). The source of this sequence is a boy younger than two with acute myeloid leukemia, due to receive a stem cell transplant. Sequencing used PBMCs, obtained before TCRalphabeta/CD19-depleted stem cell transplant. The CDR3 DNA reads as TGCAGCGTTGAAGCGGGGACAGATACGCAGTATTTT. This gives the protein CSVEAGTDTQYF.